This is a list of T cell receptor beta chains from one sample in a study of blood T cells in healthy people across ages. One entry per CDR3 protein, called by TCRdb with MiXCR from the 5' RACE reads. This table has almost 1 million distinct CDR3 sequences, roughly half appearing once. The sequenced sample consisted of blood. These receptor sequences come from an older woman in good health. The CDR3 runs from the conserved cysteine through the conserved F or W.

v_call: TRBV15; j_call: TRBJ2-5; cdr3_aa: CATSSGHRTEETQYF
v_call: TRBV25-1; j_call: TRBJ1-2; cdr3_aa: CASSQNVGADTF
v_call: TRBV20-1; j_call: TRBJ2-7; cdr3_aa: CSATGRVYEQYF
v_call: TRBV24-1; j_call: TRBJ2-5; cdr3_aa: CATSWTGAEAQYF
v_call: TRBV4-1; j_call: TRBJ2-3; cdr3_aa: CASSQEGPPSWADTQYF
v_call: TRBV2; j_call: TRBJ2-5; cdr3_aa: CASSEGFQGQETQYF
v_call: TRBV5-1; j_call: TRBJ2-3; cdr3_aa: CASSLQDRFTDTQYF
v_call: TRBV6-5; j_call: TRBJ2-3; cdr3_aa: CASSSRDPRDTDTQYF
v_call: TRBV7-9; j_call: TRBJ1-2; cdr3_aa: CASSSTRDGANYGYTF
v_call: TRBV29-1; j_call: TRBJ2-7; cdr3_aa: CSARTSGSRYEQYF
v_call: TRBV4-3; j_call: TRBJ1-2; cdr3_aa: CASSLQPGGHYGYTF